This T cell receptor beta chain was profiled in a study of beta chain features in type 1 diabetes. Study-wide points: TCRB CDR3 length was moderately but significantly reduced in all four CD4+ subsets of Type 1 diabetes patients. High-TCR-expressing cells could be over-represented by cDNA sequencing. Across patients, naive, central memory and Treg TCRB repertoires exhibited apparently greater similarity than was observed across healthy donors.

This clone was seen a few times. Its antigen is as yet unknown. Trimming took 0 bases from V and 8 from J, leaving 15 bases between them. Germline V gene lookup returns CDR1 SGHDT and CDR2 YYEEEE. The CDR3 runs to 15 residues. Expressed TCRB transcripts were sequenced after all isolated RNA was converted to cDNA. TCRdb's copy holds only in-frame clones and misses some; the assay was immunoSEQ multiplex PCR. Of 640,000 or so clones listed, around an eighth are singletons. Sequencing was carried out using naive CD4+ T cells from blood. J is TRBJ2-1 and V is TRBV5-6; D not resolved. This clonotype was obtained from a man younger than 30 with type 1 diabetes. CDR3 in DNA: TGTGCCAGCAGCTTGGAGTTGAGGATCTCCGATGAGCAGTTCTTC. It translates to CASSLELRISDEQFF.